One sample yielded the 15 T cell receptor beta chains listed below, sequenced in a study of cytomegalovirus exposure and HLA in healthy donors (dated by TCRdb to the late 2010s). The library was produced with the immunoSEQ multiplex PCR assay. For the multiplex PCR, a mixture combining 60 forward primers for TCR Vbeta segments and 13 reverse primers for TCR Jbeta segments was used. As stored in TCRdb, this immuneACCESS dataset retains in-frame rearrangements with V and J assigned. A fraction of the clones does not appear; measured against another copy, unresolved V genes explain less than half of the discrepancy, and the remainder lacks a known reason. For this sample the table gives around 180,000 clones, of which around 78% were detected only once. Of the sample, about 13% is held by the ten largest clones. The sequencing input was PBMCs. All receptors derive from a woman in her fifties or sixties in good health and CMV-seropositive.

The chain has TRBV29-1 and TRBJ1-2, with D perhaps matching TRBD1 (5 bases). The CDR3 spans 15 residues. Germline lookup yields CDR1 SQVTM and CDR2 ANQGSEA. V lost 0 bases, J lost 5 bases, and 16 bases lay in between. The CDR3 DNA follows: TGCAGCGTTGAAGATCCCCAGGGTATTACTTATGGCTACACCTTC. Translation: CSVEDPQGITYGYTF.

This clone was recorded a few times. This sequence joins TRBV7-2 and TRBJ1-5, with D unclear. The V and J ends lost 5 bases and 4 bases respectively, with 6 bases between them. The germline V gene encodes CDR1 SGHTA and CDR2 FQGNSA. The CDR3 consists of 12 residues. The CDR3 loop is CASSPRNQPQHF. CDR3 DNA: TGTGCCAGCAGCCCGCGGAATCAGCCCCAGCATTTT.

The genes are TRBV5-1 and TRBJ1-6, with 9 bases lining up with TRBD1. V lost 0 bases to trimming and J lost 9 bases; unmatched junction nucleotides: 4. CDR1 is SGHRS and CDR2 is YFSETQ in the germline V gene. This CDR3 has 15 residues. The CDR3: CASSLGGTGPSPLHF. CDR3 bases: TGCGCCAGCAGCTTGGGCGGGACAGGGCCTTCACCCCTCCACTTT.

This clone has just a few counts. V and J are TRBV9 and TRBJ1-1; D might be TRBD1 (5 bases). Germline V gives CDR1 SGDLS, CDR2 YYNGEE. The CDR3 totals 13 residues. V lost 0 bases, J lost 6 bases, and 9 bases lay in between. The CDR3, as DNA: TGTGCCAGCAGCGTAGATGAGACAGCTGAAGCTTTCTTT. It encodes CASSVDETAEAFF.

The chain employs TRBV7-3 and TRBJ2-1; 8 bases are a match to TRBD1. The V segment lost 6 bases and the J segment 8 bases; nucleotides outside the gene matches: 9. Germline assignment: CDR1 SGHTA and CDR2 FQGTGA. CDR3 length: 14 amino acids. The CDR3 DNA is TGTGCCAGCAGGTTGGGACAGGTGGGGGATGAGCAGTTCTTC. Its translation is CASRLGQVGDEQFF.

The chain is built from TRBV10-3 and TRBJ1-6; TRBD1 matches 8 bases. There are 13 residues in the CDR3. Germline V gene lookup returns CDR1 ENHRY and CDR2 SYGVKD. The J segment lost 9 bases and the V segment lost 6 bases, leaving 4 bases of the junction unmatched. CDR3 in amino acids: CAIRTGEASPLHF. The CDR3 DNA reads as TGTGCCATCAGGACAGGGGAGGCTTCACCCCTCCACTTT.

V and J are TRBV6-1 and TRBJ1-2; tentatively, D is TRBD1 (6 bases). Germline CDR1 reads MNHNS; CDR2 reads SASEGT. V was trimmed by 2 bases and J by 2 bases, leaving 12 bases between them. The CDR3 totals 15 residues. In DNA, the CDR3 is TGTGCCAGCAGTGAACTGGGGCAGGGGAACTATGGCTACACCTTC. The encoded protein is CASSELGQGNYGYTF.

This clone has only one observation. V and J are TRBV30 and TRBJ1-6; D is perhaps TRBD1 (6 bases). V was shortened by 5 bases and J by 10 bases, with 18 bases between the two germline ends. Germline V gene sequence: CDR1 GTSNPN, CDR2 SVGIG (reference sequence). This CDR3 contains 14 residues. This CDR3 reads CAWGLTGVGSPLHF. CDR3 coding DNA: TGTGCCTGGGGTCTGACAGGAGTAGGATCACCCCTCCACTTT. The whole variable domain, filled in from reference TRBV30 and TRBJ1-6, reads SQTIHQWPATLVQPVGSPLSLECTVEGTSNPNLYWYRQAAGRGLQLLFYSVGIGQISSEVPQNLSASRPQDRQFILSSKKLLLSDSGFYLCAWGLTGVGSPLHFGNGTRLTVT.

For the CDR3, the DNA is TGCGCCAGCCACAGGTACAATGAGCAGTTCTTC. Translation: CASHRYNEQFF. The rearrangement links TRBV5-1 to TRBJ2-1; tentatively, D is TRBD1 (5 bases). Germline assignment: CDR1 SGHRS and CDR2 YFSETQ. The V end was cut by 7 bases, the J end by 4 bases, with 6 bases between. The CDR3 sequence is 11 residues long.

This chain's CDR3 is CASSFRDSLGQYF. In DNA form, the CDR3 reads TGTGCCAGCAGCTTCCGGGACAGTCTAGGGCAGTACTTC. The V gene is TRBV7-9, the J gene TRBJ2-7; 7 bases line up with TRBD1. J was trimmed by 9 bases and V by 3 bases; bases with no gene match: 8. From germline, CDR1 is SEHNR and CDR2 FQNEAQ (reference sequence). The CDR3 extends over 13 amino acids.

A single count supports this clone. This CDR3 reads CASSSAKGDNSPLHF. CDR3 in DNA: TGTGCCAGCAGCTCGGCAAAGGGGGATAATTCACCCCTCCACTTT. This chain uses TRBV9 with TRBJ1-6; D may be TRBD1 (6 bases). CDR1 is SGDLS and CDR2 is YYNGEE in the germline V gene. The V end lost 4 bases, the J end lost 5 bases, and 13 bases lay between the germline ends. The length of the CDR3 is 15 residues.

The chain couples TRBV4-1 to TRBJ1-2; 10 nucleotides match TRBD1. Germline V gene data show CDR1 as MGHRA and CDR2 as YSYEKL. The trim removed 4 bases at V and 5 bases at J, leaving 7 bases unmatched. The CDR3 has 15 amino acids. The CDR3 reads CASSLDRGVNYGYTF. The CDR3 nucleotides are TGCGCCAGCAGCCTGGACAGGGGGGTAAATTATGGCTACACCTTC.

This clone appeared a few times. The chain joins TRBV6-4 to TRBJ1-1; tentative D call: TRBD1 (5 bases). The CDR3 loop spans 13 amino acids. CDR1 is MRHNA, CDR2 SNTAGT, per germline. Trimming removed 3 bases at V and 1 base at J, with 6 bases between. The CDR3 DNA reads as TGTGCCAGCAGTGAGACAGAGAACACTGAAGCTTTCTTT. It yields the protein CASSETENTEAFF.

The J gene is TRBJ1-2, the V gene TRBV12-5, with D possibly matching TRBD1 (6 bases). This CDR3 has 15 amino acids. Per the germline V gene, CDR1 is LGHNT and CDR2 is FRNRAP. Trimming shortened V by 1 base and J by 1 base, and 10 bases separated the two germline ends. The CDR3 is CASGLAGQRNYGYTF. In DNA form, the CDR3 reads TGTGCTAGTGGTTTGGCCGGACAGCGTAACTATGGCTACACCTTC.

The sample holds a few counts of this clone. The gene calls are TRBV9 and TRBJ2-5; perhaps TRBD1 as D (6 bases). V was cut by 2 bases and J by 3 bases, with 14 bases left in between. The CDR3 loop spans 15 amino acids. In germline, CDR1 is SGDLS, CDR2 YYNGEE. The CDR3, as DNA: TGTGCCAGCAGCGTGGGCCCACACAGGGAAGAGACCCAGTACTTC. It translates to CASSVGPHREETQYF.